Many counts were recorded for the clone carrying this T cell receptor (beta chain). Noted time point: longitudinal time-point 2. These data are taken from a study of neurological immune-mediated disorders. TCRdb fed the 5' RACE reads into MiXCR, producing one record per CDR3 protein. The data hold under 100,000 distinct CDR3 sequences, with about 13% observed a single time. This CDR3 spans 14 amino acids. CDR1 WNHNN and CDR2 SYGVQD come from the germline V gene (reference sequence). The ends were cut back, 7 bases at V and 2 bases at J, with 11 bases in the middle. The clonotype comes from a female donor with HTLV-1-associated myelopathy (HAM/TSP). What was sequenced was PBMCs. The chain is built from TRBV10-1 and TRBJ2-2, with a weak D call TRBD2 (6 bases). The CDR3 reads CASTAGLNTGELFF. In DNA form, the CDR3 reads TGCGCCAGCACGGCGGGACTTAACACCGGGGAGCTGTTTTTT.